This T cell receptor beta chain was found in a study of blood T cell repertoires in COVID-19. The CDR3 is 15 residues long. The V gene's germline CDR1 is SNHLY and CDR2 FYNNEI. Trimming removed 8 bases from V and 2 bases from J; junction bases left unmatched: 7. Participants had their cohort set by participant-reported clinical history. Only in-frame clones appear in the TCRdb table, and some are missing; sequencing was by immunoSEQ multiplex PCR. Of a few hundred thousand clones listed, 70% to 90% are singletons. This sequence originates from a woman aged 40 to 49 with acute COVID-19. Sequencing used PBMCs or T cells enriched from blood (not recorded which). The V call is TRBV2, the J call TRBJ2-3, with TRBD1 matching over 10 bases. CDR3 protein: CASSPGQGFTDTQYF. CDR3 bases: TGTGCCAGCTCGCCGGGACAGGGGTTCACAGATACGCAGTATTTT.